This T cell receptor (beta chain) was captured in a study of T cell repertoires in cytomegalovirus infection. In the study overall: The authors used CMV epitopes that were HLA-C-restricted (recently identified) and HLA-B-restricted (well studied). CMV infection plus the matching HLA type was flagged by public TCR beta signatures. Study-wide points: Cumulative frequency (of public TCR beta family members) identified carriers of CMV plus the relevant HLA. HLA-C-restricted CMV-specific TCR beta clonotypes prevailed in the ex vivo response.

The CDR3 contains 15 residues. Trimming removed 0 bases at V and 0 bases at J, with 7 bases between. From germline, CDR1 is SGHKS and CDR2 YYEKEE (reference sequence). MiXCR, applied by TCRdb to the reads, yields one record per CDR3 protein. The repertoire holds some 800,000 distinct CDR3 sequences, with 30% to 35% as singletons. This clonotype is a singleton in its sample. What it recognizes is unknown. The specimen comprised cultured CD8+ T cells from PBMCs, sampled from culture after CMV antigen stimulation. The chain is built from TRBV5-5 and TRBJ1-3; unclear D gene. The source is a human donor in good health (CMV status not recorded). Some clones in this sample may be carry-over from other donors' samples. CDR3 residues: CASSLEANSGNTIYF. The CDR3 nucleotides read TGTGCCAGCAGCTTGGAAGCGAACTCTGGAAACACCATATATTTT.